These 20 T cell receptor beta chains were all obtained from the same sample, sequenced in a study of CD8+ T cells in alopecia areata. Reverse transcription of extracted RNA yielded cDNA, which provided the sequencing template. The method was immunoSEQ multiplex PCR; TCRdb's version includes in-frame clones alone and lacks a portion of them. The sample lists tens of thousands of clones, around 44% occurring once. The sample consisted of NKG2D-low CD8+ T cells sorted from blood. All receptors derive from a human donor with alopecia areata.

This clone was observed a few times. The V gene is TRBV18, the J gene TRBJ2-2; a weak D match, TRBD1 (5 bases). Trimming shortened V by 3 bases and J by 0 bases, and 11 bases separated the two germline ends. Germline CDR1 KGHSH, CDR2 LQKENI. The CDR3 is 16 residues long. The CDR3 bases are TGTGCCAGCTCACCCTGGCAGGGCTCGAACACCGGGGAGCTGTTTTTT. Protein product: CASSPWQGSNTGELFF.

The chain has TRBV29-1 and TRBJ2-7; 12 nucleotides match TRBD2. CDR1 SQVTM and CDR2 ANQGSEA come from the germline V gene. With V trimmed by 4 bases and J by 0 bases, 4 bases remained unmatched. This CDR3 is 15 amino acids long. The CDR3 sequence is CSVGTSGMSSYEQYF. CDR3 nucleotide sequence: TGCAGCGTTGGGACTAGCGGGATGAGCTCCTACGAGCAGTACTTC.

In its sample, this clone was seen a few times. The V gene is TRBV7-9, the J gene TRBJ1-1, with 9 bases identical to TRBD1. The V gene end was trimmed by 6 bases and the J gene end by 1 base; junction bases not matched to a gene: 6. There are 15 residues in the CDR3. In germline, CDR1 is SEHNR, CDR2 FQNEAQ (reference sequence). Here the CDR3 reads CASSRQGVTNTEAFF. The CDR3 bases are TGTGCCAGCAGTCGACAGGGGGTGACGAACACTGAAGCTTTCTTT.

Here the CDR3 DNA reads TGTGCCAGCAGTTCTACGGGGACAGACCAAGAGACCCAGTACTTC. It encodes CASSSTGTDQETQYF. The gene calls are TRBV6-5 and TRBJ2-5, with TRBD1 matching over 7 bases. The CDR3 length is 15 residues. Unmatched junction bases numbered 5, after V lost 4 bases and J lost 0 bases. The germline gives CDR1 MNHEY, CDR2 SVGAGI.

The V and J genes are TRBV7-9 and TRBJ2-7, with 8 bases aligning to TRBD2. J was trimmed by 3 bases and V by 1 base; bases with no gene match: 8. CDR3 size: 16 residues. The V gene's germline CDR1 is SEHNR and CDR2 FQNEAQ (reference sequence). DNA of the CDR3: TGTGCCAGCAGCTTAGTAGAGAGCGGGAGTTACTACGAGCAGTACTTC. Translation: CASSLVESGSYYEQYF.

The chain recombines TRBV4-2 with TRBJ2-3, with 13 bases identical to TRBD2. Unmatched junction bases numbered 1, after V lost 3 bases and J lost 1 base. In germline, CDR1 is LGHNA, CDR2 YNFKEQ. CDR3 length: 16 residues. Written as DNA, the CDR3 is TGTGCCAGCAGCCAGGGGACTAGCGGGGGCACAGATACGCAGTATTTT. Translated: CASSQGTSGGTDTQYF.

The chain couples TRBV7-8 to TRBJ2-7; the D gene is possibly TRBD1 (5 bases). V was clipped by 2 bases and J by 1 base, with 9 bases between them. Germline V gene lookup returns CDR1 SGHVS and CDR2 FQNEAQ. The CDR3 extends over 14 amino acids. Here the CDR3 reads CASSLMAGSYEQYF. The DNA for the CDR3 is TGTGCCAGCAGCTTAATGGCAGGGTCCTACGAGCAGTACTTC.

This chain uses TRBV7-3 with TRBJ2-2; D may be TRBD2 (6 bases). The CDR3 has 12 residues. Germline V lookup: CDR1 SGHTA, CDR2 FQGTGA. V shed 6 bases and J shed 6 bases, with 8 bases lying between them. The CDR3 loop reads CASRSSAGELFF. The CDR3 DNA is TGTGCCAGCAGGTCTAGCGCCGGGGAGCTGTTTTTT.

In its sample, this clone was seen a few times. This rearrangement joins TRBV19 to TRBJ2-1; no clear D. CDR1 LNHDA and CDR2 SQIVND come from the germline V gene (reference sequence). V was cut by 6 bases and J by 4 bases, with 13 bases left in between. CDR3 size: 14 residues. The CDR3 region is CASSISFGYNEQFF. The CDR3 DNA follows: TGTGCCAGTAGCATAAGTTTCGGGTACAATGAGCAGTTCTTC.

V gene TRBV7-9 combines with J gene TRBJ2-3; 10 bases match TRBD2. The germline CDR1 and CDR2 sequences are SEHNR and FQNEAQ (reference sequence). V lost 6 bases and J lost 4; bases outside the gene matches: 10. This CDR3 has 16 amino acids. CDR3 DNA: TGTGCCAGCAGTCCGAGCGGGGGGGCGTCCGCAGATACGCAGTATTTT. Encoded protein: CASSPSGGASADTQYF.

The rearrangement uses TRBV9 and TRBJ2-2; TRBD2 agrees at 10 bases. The germline CDR1 and CDR2 sequences are SGDLS and YYNGEE. The CDR3 extends over 18 amino acids. V dropped 4 bases and J dropped 3; count of bases not matched to a gene: 12. CDR3: CASSLRLAGPSHTGELFF. CDR3 coding DNA: TGTGCCAGCAGCCTGCGACTAGCGGGCCCAAGTCACACCGGGGAGCTGTTTTTT.

The rearrangement uses TRBV13 and TRBJ2-7; D is perhaps TRBD1 or TRBD2 (5 bases each). The CDR3 has 16 amino acids. Germline V gene data show CDR1 as PRHDT and CDR2 as FYEKMQ (reference sequence). V lost 2 bases, J lost 2 bases, and 16 bases lay in between. CDR3 bases: TGTGCCAGCAGCTTACTCGGGGCAGGGTCCGCCTACGAGCAGTACTTC. Protein product: CASSLLGAGSAYEQYF.

This clone was detected a few times. The chain has TRBV7-9 and TRBJ1-2, with 7 bases identical to TRBD1. Germline lookup yields CDR1 SEHNR and CDR2 FQNEAQ (reference sequence). After removal of 1 base from V and 1 base from J, the junction contained 6 bases not matched to a gene. The CDR3 has 16 residues. CDR3 sequence: CASSLVRHRGNYGYTF. CDR3 DNA: TGTGCCAGCAGCTTAGTCCGGCACAGGGGTAACTATGGCTACACCTTC.

A few counts support this clone. The chain couples TRBV7-8 to TRBJ2-3; TRBD2 aligns across 7 bases. The germline gives CDR1 SGHVS, CDR2 FQNEAQ. The V gene end was trimmed by 5 bases and the J gene end by 2 bases; junction bases not matched to a gene: 7. The CDR3 totals 15 residues. CDR3 loop: CASSQAGTHTDTQYF. In DNA form, the CDR3 reads TGTGCCAGCAGCCAAGCGGGAACTCACACAGATACGCAGTATTTT.

J is TRBJ1-2 and V is TRBV29-1; maybe TRBD1 (5 bases). This CDR3 has 11 residues. CDR1 is SQVTM and CDR2 is ANQGSEA in the germline V gene. Trimming left V 5 bases short and J 2 bases short, with 6 bases between. CDR3 loop: CSVSGNYGYTF. CDR3 sequence (DNA): TGCAGCGTTTCAGGGAACTATGGCTACACCTTC.

This chain uses TRBV7-2 with TRBJ2-7; D not certain. The CDR3 is 12 amino acids. CDR1 and CDR2 (germline): SGHTA, FQGNSA. V lost 3 bases and J 8 bases, leaving 11 bases between the germline ends. The CDR3 reads CASSLGMGKQYF. CDR3 bases: TGTGCCAGCAGCTTGGGGATGGGAAAGCAGTACTTC.

A few counts support this clone. The chain carries TRBV7-9 and TRBJ2-7; D not resolved. Germline CDR1 is SEHNR and CDR2 is FQNEAQ (reference sequence). CDR3 length: 12 residues. V lost 4 bases, J lost 5 bases, and 9 bases lay in between. CDR3 residues: CASSSPGDEQYF. The CDR3, as DNA: TGTGCCAGCAGCTCTCCTGGGGACGAGCAGTACTTC.

This chain links TRBV4-3 with TRBJ2-3, with TRBD2 as a possible D gene (6 bases). Between the trimmed V and J ends, which lost 3 bases and 6 bases, there was a span of 19 bases. Per germline, CDR1 LGHNA and CDR2 YSLEER. The CDR3 length is 16 residues. This chain's CDR3 is CASSQKVGGDMDTQYF. The CDR3 region has the DNA TGCGCCAGCAGCCAGAAGGTCGGGGGAGATATGGATACGCAGTATTTT.

V gene TRBV11-2 combines with J gene TRBJ2-5; D unclear. The CDR3 length is 12 residues. CDR1 SGHAT and CDR2 FQNNGV come from the germline V gene. Trimming cost V 1 base and J 4 bases, with 4 bases left between them. CDR3 nucleotides: TGTGCCAGCAGCTTAGGTCCAGAGACCCAGTACTTC. Translation: CASSLGPETQYF. Based on the CDR3 plus reference TRBV11-2 and TRBJ2-5, the full variable domain is EAGVAQSPRYKIIEKRQSVAFWCNPISGHATLYWYQQILGQGPKLLIQFQNNGVVDDSQLPKDRFSAERLKGVDSTLKIQPAKLEDSAVYLCASSLGPETQYFGPGTRLLVL.

This clone was recorded a few times. The rearrangement joins TRBV29-1 to TRBJ2-7; TRBD2 might be the D (6 bases). This CDR3 has 12 amino acids. The V end lost 7 bases, the J end lost 2 bases, and 12 bases lay between the germline ends. From germline, CDR1 is SQVTM and CDR2 ANQGSEA. CDR3 nucleotide sequence: TGCAGCGCCGAGACGGGGGCCTACGAGCAGTACTTC. Translation: CSAETGAYEQYF.